The next 20 T cell receptor beta chains were all read from a single sample in a study of blood T cell repertoires in COVID-19. Clones were sequenced by immunoSEQ multiplex PCR, and TCRdb holds only the in-frame ones, with some missing. The data hold approximately 300,000 clones, with roughly 88% observed a single time. The sample was peripheral blood. The receptor source for this set is a woman aged 45-59 years with active or convalescent COVID-19.

The V call is TRBV6-5, the J call TRBJ1-1; a weak D match, TRBD1 (5 bases). Per the germline V gene, CDR1 is MNHEY and CDR2 is SVGAGI. V lost 2 bases to trimming and J lost 4 bases, with 11 bases between them. The CDR3 extends over 14 amino acids. CDR3 sequence: CASSYLGGGTEAFF. In nucleotides, the CDR3 is TGTGCCAGCAGTTACCTGGGGGGTGGCACTGAAGCTTTCTTT.

This chain uses TRBV6-5 with TRBJ2-7, with a possible D match to TRBD2 (5 bases). V was cut by 6 bases and J by 0 bases, with 12 bases left in between. In germline, CDR1 is MNHEY, CDR2 SVGAGI. The CDR3 sequence is 14 residues long. In DNA, the CDR3 is TGTGCCAGCAGGTTGCAGGAGGTCTCCTACGAGCAGTACTTC. This sequence encodes CASRLQEVSYEQYF.

The chain combines TRBV3-1 (or the pseudogene TRBV3-2) with TRBJ1-2; a possible D gene is TRBD1 (5 bases). The CDR3 has 14 residues. The germline V and J ends were trimmed by 4 bases and 3 bases, with 12 bases remaining between them. CDR1 and CDR2 (germline): LGHDT, YNNKEL (reference sequence). CDR3 protein: CASSPHKGDYGYTF. The CDR3 nucleotides read TGTGCCAGCAGCCCCCACAAAGGGGACTATGGCTACACCTTC.

The genes are TRBV9 and TRBJ2-3; D is unclear. This CDR3 has 14 amino acids. The ends were cut back, 4 bases at V and 2 bases at J, with 11 bases in the middle. Looked up from germline, CDR1 is SGDLS and CDR2 is YYNGEE. In DNA, the CDR3 is TGTGCCAGCAGCACCCGGGTCCCCACAGATACGCAGTATTTT. Its protein is CASSTRVPTDTQYF.

This clone was observed a single time. The chain uses TRBV5-1 and TRBJ2-7; 11 bases align to TRBD1. The V and J ends lost 4 bases and 2 bases, in that order; junction bases with no gene match: 2. Germline-derived CDR1 and CDR2 are SGHRS and YFSETQ. This CDR3 region has 14 residues. The CDR3, as DNA: TGCGCCAGCAGCCCGGGACAGGGGGCCTACGAGCAGTACTTC. It is translated as CASSPGQGAYEQYF.

CDR3 coding DNA: TGTGCCAGCAGTTCCGTATACTCCAAGCCGGGCAAAAACATTCAGTACTTC. This gives the protein CASSSVYSKPGKNIQYF. This chain uses TRBV28 with TRBJ2-4; D is ambiguous. From germline, CDR1 is MDHEN and CDR2 SYDVKM. Trimming stripped 4 bases from V and 3 bases from J, with 19 bases between. CDR3 length: 17 residues.

The chain uses TRBV7-9 and TRBJ2-6; no definite D call. CDR1 SEHNR and CDR2 FQNEAQ come from the germline V gene (reference sequence). The CDR3 runs to 14 residues. V lost 4 bases, J lost 1 base, and 5 bases lay in between. DNA of the CDR3: TGTGCCAGCAGCTCTACTTCTGGGGCCAACGTCCTGACTTTC. It translates to CASSSTSGANVLTF.

This clone was counted a single time. The chain combines TRBV3-1 (or the pseudogene TRBV3-2) with TRBJ1-6; TRBD1 agrees at 8 bases. The V and J ends lost 5 bases and 9 bases, in that order; junction bases with no gene match: 6. The germline gives CDR1 LGHDT, CDR2 YNNKEL (reference sequence). The CDR3 extends over 14 amino acids. The CDR3 nucleotides are TGTGCCAGCAGCTTCGGACAGGGAGGTTCACCCCTCCACTTT. This gives the protein CASSFGQGGSPLHF.

In its sample, this clone was seen a few times. V usage is TRBV5-1 and J usage is TRBJ1-1; 7 bases align to TRBD1. CDR1 is SGHRS and CDR2 is YFSETQ in the germline V gene. V dropped 4 bases and J dropped 4; count of bases not matched to a gene: 7. This CDR3 region has 14 residues. The CDR3, as DNA: TGCGCCAGCAGCCCGTCAGGGGGGAGCACTGAAGCTTTCTTT. This sequence encodes CASSPSGGSTEAFF.

This chain uses TRBV30 with TRBJ1-6; D remains ambiguous. The V end was cut by 2 bases, the J end by 6 bases, with 5 bases between. The CDR3 consists of 12 residues. CDR1 is GTSNPN, CDR2 SVGIG, per germline (reference sequence). As DNA, the CDR3 is TGTGCCTGGAGTTCCGGTAATTCACCCCTCCACTTT. Residues: CAWSSGNSPLHF.

This chain joins TRBV3-1 (or the pseudogene TRBV3-2) and TRBJ1-1, with unresolved D. Trimming removed 0 bases at V and 2 bases at J, with 7 bases between. Germline loops: CDR1 LGHDT, CDR2 YNNKEL (reference sequence). The CDR3 extends over 14 amino acids. In DNA form, the CDR3 reads TGTGCCAGCAGCCAAGAGGCGGGAAACACTGAAGCTTTCTTT. As protein: CASSQEAGNTEAFF.

The chain has TRBV7-9 and TRBJ2-2; perhaps TRBD1 as D (5 bases). The V end was cut by 2 bases, the J end by 1 base, with 11 bases between. The germline V gene encodes CDR1 SEHNR and CDR2 FQNEAQ (reference sequence). This CDR3 region has 16 residues. The CDR3 nucleotides are TGTGCCAGCAGCTTATGGGCAGGGCGGAACACCGGGGAGCTGTTTTTT. This sequence encodes CASSLWAGRNTGELFF.

J is TRBJ1-1 and V is TRBV29-1, with D possibly TRBD1 on 5 matching bases. The germline V gene has CDR1 SQVTM and CDR2 ANQGSEA. This CDR3 comprises 14 residues. V was shortened by 6 bases and J by 4 bases, with 18 bases between the two germline ends. The CDR3 DNA sequence: TGCAGCGTCGACGGGACTTTTCAGGGCACTGAAGCTTTCTTT. As protein: CSVDGTFQGTEAFF.

In its sample, this clone was seen a few times. The chain uses TRBV11-1 and TRBJ2-7; D may be TRBD2 (6 bases). The CDR3 is made up of 16 amino acids. Germline CDR1 and CDR2: SGHAT and FQDESV (reference sequence). Deletions cut 1 base from V and 0 bases from J, with 13 bases between. CDR3 coding DNA: TGTGCCAGCAGCTTAGTACCGGGACTGTCCTCCTACGAGCAGTACTTC. Translated, it gives CASSLVPGLSSYEQYF.

In this sample, this clone turned up once. The rearrangement uses TRBV30 and TRBJ1-1, with TRBD1 matching over 7 bases. J lost 5 bases, V lost 1 base, and 10 bases had no gene match. The length of the CDR3 is 15 residues. Germline CDR1 reads GTSNPN; CDR2 reads SVGIG (reference sequence). DNA for the CDR3: TGTGCCTGGAGTGCCATAGGGGGCAGGGAAACTGAAGCTTTCTTT. Its protein is CAWSAIGGRETEAFF.

Only one count was recorded for this clone. The chain recombines TRBV3-1 (or the pseudogene TRBV3-2) with TRBJ2-7; the D is unclear. Germline CDR1 LGHDT, CDR2 YNNKEL (reference sequence). This CDR3 contains 14 residues. The V and J ends lost 0 bases and 4 bases respectively, with 10 bases between them. Here the CDR3 reads CASSQDLAGYEQYF. CDR3 bases: TGTGCCAGCAGCCAAGATTTGGCAGGATACGAGCAGTACTTC.

This chain joins TRBV9 and TRBJ1-4; no clear D. Germline V gives CDR1 SGDLS, CDR2 YYNGEE. Trimming shortened V by 4 bases and J by 2 bases, and 9 bases separated the two germline ends. The CDR3 is 14 amino acids. This chain's CDR3 is CASSTSTTNEKLFF. The CDR3 region has the DNA TGTGCCAGCAGCACCTCTACTACTAATGAAAAACTGTTTTTT. The full variable domain, in which reference TRBV9 and TRBJ1-4 provide the parts outside the CDR3, is DSGVTQTPKHLITATGQRVTLRCSPRSGDLSVYWYQQSLDQGLQFLIQYYNGEERAKGNILERFSAQQFPDLHSELNLSSLELGDSALYFCASSTSTTNEKLFFGSGTQLSVL.

The CDR3 protein is CASSLNQYNEQFF. CDR3 nucleotide sequence: TGTGCCAGCAGCTTAAACCAGTACAATGAGCAGTTCTTC. V is TRBV7-3 and J is TRBJ2-1; D is unresolved. Germline CDR1 SGHTA, CDR2 FQGTGA. The V end was cut by 1 base, the J end by 4 bases, with 5 bases between. The CDR3 consists of 13 residues.

Here the CDR3 reads CASSLTTGTYEQYF. The DNA for the CDR3 is TGTGCCAGCAGCTTAACTACAGGGACCTACGAGCAGTACTTC. This chain joins TRBV7-2 and TRBJ2-7; perhaps TRBD1 as D (6 bases). Germline CDR1 and CDR2: SGHTA and FQGNSA. The ends were cut back, 2 bases at V and 2 bases at J, with 10 bases in the middle. This CDR3 is 14 amino acids long.

The chain's CDR3 is CASSQAGTSTGELFF. CDR3 nucleotides: TGTGCCAGCAGCCAAGCCGGGACAAGCACCGGGGAGCTGTTTTTT. This chain uses TRBV3-1 (or the pseudogene TRBV3-2) with TRBJ2-2, with D possibly being TRBD1 (6 bases). CDR1 and CDR2 (germline): LGHDT, YNNKEL (reference sequence). Trimming cost V 1 base and J 4 bases, with 10 bases left between them. The CDR3 has 15 amino acids.